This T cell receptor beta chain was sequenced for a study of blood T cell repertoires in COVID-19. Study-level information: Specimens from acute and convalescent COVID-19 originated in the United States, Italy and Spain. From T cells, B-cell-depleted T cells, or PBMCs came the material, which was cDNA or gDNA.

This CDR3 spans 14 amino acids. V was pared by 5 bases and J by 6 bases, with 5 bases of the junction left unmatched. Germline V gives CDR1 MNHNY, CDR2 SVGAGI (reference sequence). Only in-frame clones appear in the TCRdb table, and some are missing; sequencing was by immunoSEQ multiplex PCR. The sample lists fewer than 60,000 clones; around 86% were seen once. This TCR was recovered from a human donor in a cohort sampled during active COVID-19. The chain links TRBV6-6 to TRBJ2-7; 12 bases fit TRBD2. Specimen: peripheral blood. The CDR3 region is CASSPLAGGAEQYF. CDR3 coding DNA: TGTGCCAGCAGTCCCCTAGCGGGAGGGGCCGAGCAGTACTTC.